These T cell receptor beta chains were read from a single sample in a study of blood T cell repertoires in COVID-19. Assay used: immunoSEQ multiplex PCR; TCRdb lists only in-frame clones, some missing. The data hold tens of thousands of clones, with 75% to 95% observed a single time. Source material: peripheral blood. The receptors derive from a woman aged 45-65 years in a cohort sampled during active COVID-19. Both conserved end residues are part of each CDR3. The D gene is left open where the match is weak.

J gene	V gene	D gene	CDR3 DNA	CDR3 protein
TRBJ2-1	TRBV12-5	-	TGTGCTAGTGGCCCTTACAATGAGCAGTTCTTC	CASGPYNEQFF
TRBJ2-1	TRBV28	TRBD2	TGTGCCAGCAGTTCCCAGAGGGGACTAGCGGATGTCTATTACAATGAGCAGTTCTTC	CASSSQRGLADVYYNEQFF
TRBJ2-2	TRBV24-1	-	TGTGCCACCAGTGATTACCGGGGCACCGGGGAGCTGTTTTTT	CATSDYRGTGELFF
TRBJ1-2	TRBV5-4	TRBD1	TGTGCCAGCAGCCCAACCAGGGGGGACTATGGCTACACCTTC	CASSPTRGDYGYTF
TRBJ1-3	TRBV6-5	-	TGTGCCAGCGCAGGGAACACCATATATTTT	CASAGNTIYF
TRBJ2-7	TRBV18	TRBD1	TGTGCCAGCTCACCACCTAGGGGACAGGGGGCTTACGAGCAGTACTTC	CASSPPRGQGAYEQYF
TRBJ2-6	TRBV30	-	TGTGCCTGGAGTCCCTCACTTCTCCTGGGGGCCAACGTCCTGACTTTC	CAWSPSLLLGANVLTF
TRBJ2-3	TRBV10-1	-	TGCGCCAGCAGTGGTATCACAGGGCTCGCTAGCACAGATACGCAGTATTTT	CASSGITGLASTDTQYF
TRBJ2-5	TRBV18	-	TGTGCCAGCTCATTAGAACGAGAGACCCAGTACTTC	CASSLERETQYF
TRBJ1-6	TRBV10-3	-	TGTGCCATCAGTGGGAAGGGAGAAGGATCACCCCTCCACTTT	CAISGKGEGSPLHF
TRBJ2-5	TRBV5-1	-	TGCGCCAGCAGCCCTCCCTTTGTAGAGACCCAGTACTTC	CASSPPFVETQYF
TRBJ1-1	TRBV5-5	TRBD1	TGTGCCAGCAGCTTGGTTGGGACAGGAGGCGCAGCTTTCTTT	CASSLVGTGGAAFF
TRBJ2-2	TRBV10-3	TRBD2	TGTGCCATCAGTGCCCTTAGCGGGAGGGCCGGCGGGGAGCTGTTTTTT	CAISALSGRAGGELFF
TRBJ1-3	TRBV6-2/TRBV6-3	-	TGTGCCAGCAGCCGACCACGGGGGACCATATATTTT	CASSRPRGTIYF
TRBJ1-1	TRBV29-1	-	TGCAGCGTCGGACTAGGAGGCGGGAACACTGAAGCTTTCTTT	CSVGLGGGNTEAFF
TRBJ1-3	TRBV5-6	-	TGTGCCAGCAGCTTGTGGAGCTCTGGAAACACCATATATTTT	CASSLWSSGNTIYF
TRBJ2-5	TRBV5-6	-	TGTGCCAGCAGCTTGACAGGGTGGGCCCAAGAGACCCAGTACTTC	CASSLTGWAQETQYF
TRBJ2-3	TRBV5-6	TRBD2	TGTGCCAGCAGCCACGGACTAGCGGGCACAGATACGCAGTATTTT	CASSHGLAGTDTQYF
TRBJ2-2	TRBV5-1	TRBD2	TGCGCCAGCAGCGTACTAGCGGGAGGGCTTAACGGGGAGCTGTTTTTT	CASSVLAGGLNGELFF